The 2 T cell receptor beta chains given below trace back to one sample, sequenced in a study of early T cells in non-severe SARS-CoV-2 infection (dated by TCRdb to the early 2020s). Libraries were made using 5' RACE. TCRdb records NextSeq 500 as the sequencer. The public sequencing data were trimmed at Q25 with fastp and processed into clonotypes with MiXCR by TCRdb, which kept only in-frame beta chains. Rows are combined by CDR3 protein, so each entry shows the most common genes and DNA. Within this sample are 55,000 to 75,000 distinct CDR3 sequences, with less than 9.5% of them counted one time only. Around 3.4% of the sample is held by the ten biggest clonotypes. The specimen sequenced was whole blood. These TCRs come from an adult who was a healthcare worker with PCR-confirmed SARS-CoV-2 infection or an uninfected control (not recorded which).

This clonotype is medium-sized within its sample. The chain joins TRBV20-1 to TRBJ1-1; no reliable D call. Germline V lookup: CDR1 DFQATT, CDR2 SNEGSKA (reference sequence). Trimming removed 6 bases from V and 3 bases from J, with 5 bases in between. This CDR3 region has 10 residues. The CDR3 sequence is CSAPDTEAFF. DNA of the CDR3: TGCAGTGCCCCCGACACTGAAGCTTTCTTT.

The V and J genes are TRBV5-6 and TRBJ2-1, with D unresolved. Deletions cut 7 bases from V and 4 bases from J, with 18 bases between. The CDR3 covers 15 residues. Germline V lookup: CDR1 SGHDT, CDR2 YYEEEE. CDR3 in DNA: TGTGCCAGCCAAGCTGGGTGGGAACTATACAATGAGCAGTTCTTC. This codes for CASQAGWELYNEQFF.